The T cell receptor (beta chain) described here comes from a study of blood T cell repertoires in COVID-19. The repertoire was sequenced with immunoSEQ multiplex PCR; TCRdb's copy has only in-frame clones and lacks some. The sample lists some 390,000 clones, around 87% occurring once. Trimming left V 4 bases short and J 0 bases short, with 19 bases between. Germline CDR1 is GTSNPN and CDR2 is SVGIG (reference sequence). This CDR3 is built from 18 residues. Clinical history as reported by participants underpinned cohort assignment. What was sequenced was PBMCs or T cells enriched from blood (not recorded which). The receptor was isolated from a man aged 30 to 39 who had recovered from COVID-19. The J gene is TRBJ1-6, the V gene TRBV30; the D gene is possibly TRBD1 (6 bases). The CDR3 region has the DNA TGTGCCTGGAACCGGGACACTAACTTGGGCTCCTATAATTCACCCCTCCACTTT. Translation: CAWNRDTNLGSYNSPLHF.